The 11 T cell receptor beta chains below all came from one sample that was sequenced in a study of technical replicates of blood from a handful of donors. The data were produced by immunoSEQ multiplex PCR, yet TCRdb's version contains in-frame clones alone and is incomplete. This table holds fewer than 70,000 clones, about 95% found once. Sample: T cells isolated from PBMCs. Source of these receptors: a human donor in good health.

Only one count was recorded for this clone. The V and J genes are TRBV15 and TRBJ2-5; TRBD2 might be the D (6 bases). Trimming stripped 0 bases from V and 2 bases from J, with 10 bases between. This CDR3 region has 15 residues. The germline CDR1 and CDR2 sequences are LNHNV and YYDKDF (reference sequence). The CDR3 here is CATSRDLGGQETQYF. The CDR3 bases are TGTGCCACCAGCAGAGATCTGGGGGGACAAGAGACCCAGTACTTC. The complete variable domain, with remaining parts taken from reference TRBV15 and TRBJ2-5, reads DAMVIQNPRYQVTQFGKPVTLSCSQTLNHNVMYWYQQKSSQAPKLLFHYYDKDFNNEADTPDNFQSRRPNTSFCFLDIRSPGLGDTAMYLCATSRDLGGQETQYFGPGTRLLVL.

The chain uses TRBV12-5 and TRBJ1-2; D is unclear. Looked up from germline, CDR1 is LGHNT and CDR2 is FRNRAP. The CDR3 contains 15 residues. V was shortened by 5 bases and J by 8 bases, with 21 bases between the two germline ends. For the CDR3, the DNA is TGTGCTAGTGGTCCGAGATTGAGCGGTCTTCGGGGCTACACCTTC. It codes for CASGPRLSGLRGYTF.

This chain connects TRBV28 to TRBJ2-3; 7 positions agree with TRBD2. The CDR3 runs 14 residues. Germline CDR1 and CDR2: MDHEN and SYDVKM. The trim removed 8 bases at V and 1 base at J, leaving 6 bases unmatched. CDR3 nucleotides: TGTGCCAGCTGGGGGGGGTTCGGCACAGATACGCAGTATTTT. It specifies CASWGGFGTDTQYF.

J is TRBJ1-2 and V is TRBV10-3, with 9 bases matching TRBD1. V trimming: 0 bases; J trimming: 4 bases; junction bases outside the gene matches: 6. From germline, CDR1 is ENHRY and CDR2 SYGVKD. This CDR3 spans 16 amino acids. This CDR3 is CAISESRGQGGYGYTF. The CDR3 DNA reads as TGTGCCATCAGTGAGTCGAGGGGACAGGGAGGCTATGGCTACACCTTC.

CDR3 protein: CASSEGGRSNQPQHF. DNA for the CDR3: TGTGCCAGCAGCGAGGGCGGGAGGAGCAATCAGCCCCAGCATTTT. The gene calls are TRBV6-5 and TRBJ1-5, with D uncertain. From germline, CDR1 is MNHEY and CDR2 SVGAGI. The CDR3 runs 15 residues. With 6 bases removed from V and 1 base from J, the gap between germline ends came to 13 bases.

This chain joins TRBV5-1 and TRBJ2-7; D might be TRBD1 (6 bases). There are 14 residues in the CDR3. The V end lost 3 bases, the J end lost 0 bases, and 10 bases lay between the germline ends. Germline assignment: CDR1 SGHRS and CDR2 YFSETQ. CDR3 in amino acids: CASSWGTSSYEQYF. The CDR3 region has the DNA TGCGCCAGCAGCTGGGGGACATCCTCCTACGAGCAGTACTTC. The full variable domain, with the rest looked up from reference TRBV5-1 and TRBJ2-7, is KAGVTQTPRYLIKTRGQQVTLSCSPISGHRSVSWYQQTPGQGLQFLFEYFSETQRNKGNFPGRFSGRQFSNSRSEMNVSTLELGDSALYLCASSWGTSSYEQYFGPGTRLTVT.

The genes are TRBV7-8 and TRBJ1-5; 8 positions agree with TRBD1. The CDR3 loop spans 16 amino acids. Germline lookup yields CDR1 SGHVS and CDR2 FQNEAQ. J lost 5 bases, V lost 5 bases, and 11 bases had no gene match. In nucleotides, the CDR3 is TGTGCCAGCAGCAGCCGGTGGTTACAGGGGGATCAGCCCCAGCATTTT. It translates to CASSSRWLQGDQPQHF.

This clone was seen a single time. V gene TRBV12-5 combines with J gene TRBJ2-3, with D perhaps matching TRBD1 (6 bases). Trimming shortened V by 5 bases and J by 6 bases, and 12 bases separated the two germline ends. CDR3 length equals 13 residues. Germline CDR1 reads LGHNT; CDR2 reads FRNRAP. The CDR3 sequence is CASGPLRGDTQYF. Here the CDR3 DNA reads TGTGCTAGTGGTCCCCTCAGGGGCGATACGCAGTATTTT.

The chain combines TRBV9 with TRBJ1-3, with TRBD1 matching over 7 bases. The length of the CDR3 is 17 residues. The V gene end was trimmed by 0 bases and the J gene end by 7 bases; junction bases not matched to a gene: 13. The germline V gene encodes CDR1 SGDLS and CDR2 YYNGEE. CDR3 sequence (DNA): TGTGCCAGCAGCGTAGCTACCGAGAGACAGGGTATGAACACCATATATTTT. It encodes CASSVATERQGMNTIYF.

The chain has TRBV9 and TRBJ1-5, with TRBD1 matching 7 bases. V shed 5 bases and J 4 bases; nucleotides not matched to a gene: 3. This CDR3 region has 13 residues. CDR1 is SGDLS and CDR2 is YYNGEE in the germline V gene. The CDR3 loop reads CASSRDSNQPQHF. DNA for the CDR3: TGTGCCAGCAGTAGGGACAGTAATCAGCCCCAGCATTTT.

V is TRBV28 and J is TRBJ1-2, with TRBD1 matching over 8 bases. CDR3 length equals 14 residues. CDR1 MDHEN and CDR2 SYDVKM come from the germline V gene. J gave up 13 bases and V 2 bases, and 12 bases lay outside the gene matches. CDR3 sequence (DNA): TGTGCCAGCAGTTTAGCAGGGGGCGCCGAGAGATTCACCTTC. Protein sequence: CASSLAGGAERFTF.